This T cell receptor beta chain was recorded in a study of blood T cell repertoires in COVID-19. Repertoires were generated with immunoSEQ multiplex PCR, while TCRdb's copy carries only in-frame clones and drops some. The data contain around 120,000 clones, about 88% of them singletons. Trimming removed 6 bases at V and 5 bases at J, with 13 bases between. The germline V gene encodes CDR1 MDHEN and CDR2 SYDVKM. CDR3 length equals 13 residues. This clone was seen only a few times. The source material was peripheral blood. The chain has TRBV28 and TRBJ1-2; the D gene is possibly TRBD1 (6 bases). The origin of this receptor is a human donor in a cohort sampled during active COVID-19. CDR3 nucleotides: TGTGCCAGCAGCCCGGACAGCTATTATGGCTACACCTTC. As protein: CASSPDSYYGYTF.